This entry describes one T cell receptor beta chain. This CDR3 is built from 14 residues. Per germline, CDR1 DFQATT and CDR2 SNEGSKA (reference sequence). V shed 3 bases and J shed 1 base, with 9 bases lying between them. One entry per CDR3 protein, called by TCRdb with MiXCR from the RT-PCR reads. The sample has fewer than 750,000 distinct CDR3 sequences; about 14% are singletons. This specimen belongs to a study of response to subunit inactivated influenza vaccine. The receptor was derived from a man aged 45-60 years who received an inactivated influenza vaccine. Source: PBMCs from blood, taken about 12 days after vaccination. The gene calls are TRBV20-1 and TRBJ1-4; D not certain. The CDR3 DNA is TGCAGTGCTAGTCACGCCAAAACTAATGAAAAACTGTTTTTT. Translating it yields CSASHAKTNEKLFF.